The present T cell receptor (beta chain) was sequenced within a study of molecular identifiers for immune sequencing clone quantification. Study-wide background: Naive CD8 RNA (20,000 or 100,000 cells) was divided into five aliquots, with four sequenced. Findings and caveats of the study: Spiked Jurkat TCR RNA equivalent to one cell was reportedly detectable in roughly 1 million naive cells.

TCRdb reanalysed the PCR reads using MiXCR and keeps one entry per CDR3 protein. The table has 45,000 to 55,000 distinct CDR3 sequences, about a third seen once; the top ten hold 3.5% to 4%. Note on this clonotype: Its antigen remains unknown.

CDR3 length equals 14 residues. The V gene lost 1 base and the J gene lost 7 bases, with 13 bases spanning the gap. Germline CDR1 and CDR2: SGHVS and FQNEAQ. The genes are TRBV7-8 and TRBJ2-5; D remains unclear. The sequenced sample was naive CD8+ T cells from blood, with Jurkat cell RNA spiked in. Indicated subset: FACS-sorted CD8+CD4-CCR7+CD45RA+ naive T cells. The sequence came from a human donor in good health. Some libraries in this study had Jurkat cell RNA spiked in. CDR3 region: CASSLGPYYTTQYF. The CDR3 nucleotides are TGTGCCAGCAGCTTAGGCCCTTATTACACGACCCAGTACTTC.